This T cell receptor beta chain was found in a study of beta chain features in type 1 diabetes. Study in general: Investigators examined 85 million to 110 million sorted cells across all samples.

Sequenced material consisted of expressed TCRB transcripts (all of the isolated RNA was reverse transcribed). Generated by immunoSEQ multiplex PCR, the TCRdb table keeps only in-frame clones and is missing some. The sample shows 300,000 to 450,000 clones, around a fifth of them seen only once. Over 95% purity was reached by all sorted populations. There are 11 residues in the CDR3. V lost 4 bases and J lost 4, with 6 bases in between. CDR1 and CDR2 (germline): DFQATT, SNEGSKA (reference sequence). A note on this clone: The antigen remains undetermined. Other nucleotide sequences from this sample produce the same CDR3.

Findings and caveats of the study: A moderate, significant TCRB CDR3 shortening appeared in type 1 diabetes across four CD4+ subsets.

The source of this sequence is a woman between 18 and 29 years old in good health. The chain couples TRBV20-1 to TRBJ2-3, with no clear D. Material for sequencing was naive CD4+ T cells from blood. CDR3 nucleotide sequence: TGCAGTGCTATCCAGGCAGATACGCAGTATTTT. It codes for CSAIQADTQYF.